The rows below give T cell receptor beta chains drawn from one sample of a study of blood T cell repertoires in COVID-19. Data came from immunoSEQ multiplex PCR; TCRdb stores just in-frame clones and leaves some out. The profile covers some 320,000 clones, with about 87% appearing a single time and 5.3% taken by the ten largest. Sequences were obtained from PBMCs or T cells enriched from blood (not recorded which). The receptors here all came from a woman younger than 45 who had recovered from COVID-19. The CDR3 runs from the conserved cysteine through the conserved F or W. A D gene is named only where the DNA matches it firmly. Clone size, where shown, is once, few, many, or a class for clones that have expanded.

V	size	D	J	DNA	CDR3
TRBV7-6	.	.	TRBJ1-1	TGTGCCAGCAGCGTGGGAGCGAACACTGAAGCTTTCTTT	CASSVGANTEAFF
TRBV19	.	.	TRBJ2-1	TGTGCCAGTACCCCTGGGAGGGGGGCCCACAATGAGCAGTTCTTC	CASTPGRGAHNEQFF
TRBV30	.	.	TRBJ1-3	TGTGCCTGGAGTGTGGGCATCTCTGGAAACACCATATATTTT	CAWSVGISGNTIYF
TRBV7-8	.	TRBD1	TRBJ1-5	TGTGCCAGCAGCGCCAGGGACAGACTTAATCAGCCCCAGCATTTT	CASSARDRLNQPQHF
TRBV7-3	.	.	TRBJ1-4	TGTGCCAGTCCGGAGCCCAATGAAAAACTGTTTTTT	CASPEPNEKLFF
TRBV13	.	.	TRBJ1-1	TGTGCCAGCAGCTTTTTTCGTTGGGTTGGGGGAGGGAACACTGAAGCTTTCTTT	CASSFFRWVGGGNTEAFF
TRBV6-5	.	.	TRBJ2-7	TGTGCCACCCGCGTAGGCAGGCTGAATGGGTACGAGCAGTACTTC	CATRVGRLNGYEQYF
TRBV15	.	.	TRBJ1-1	TGTGCCACCAGCAGACTACAGGACACTGAAGCTTTCTTT	CATSRLQDTEAFF
TRBV12-3/TRBV12-4	.	.	TRBJ1-2	TGTGCCAGCCATGGTGGGTCGGGGGGCTACACCTTC	CASHGGSGGYTF
TRBV5-1	.	.	TRBJ2-7	TGCGCCAGCAGCTTCCGGGACATAGTCCACGAGCAGTACTTC	CASSFRDIVHEQYF
TRBV13	few	.	TRBJ1-2	TGTGCCAGCAGCTTTACAGGAACTAACTATGGCTACACCTTC	CASSFTGTNYGYTF
TRBV11-2	.	.	TRBJ2-1	TGTGCCAGCAAACTAGGGGGGGGGCCCCATGAGCAGTTCTTC	CASKLGGGPHEQFF
TRBV6-5	.	.	TRBJ2-7	TGTGCCAGCAGCCTTTCGGGGGGCGCGAGTGGCGAGCAGTACTTC	CASSLSGGASGEQYF
TRBV4-3	.	.	TRBJ2-6	TGCGCCAGCAGCCAAGATTTAAGTCAGGGCCGGTGGTCTGGGGCCAACGTCCTGACTTTC	CASSQDLSQGRWSGANVLTF
TRBV2	.	TRBD1	TRBJ1-2	TGTGCCAGCATTAAAGACAGGGTTAATGGCTACACCTTC	CASIKDRVNGYTF
TRBV19	.	TRBD1	TRBJ1-1	TGTGCCAGTAGTATGCGGACAGGGGATTTCTCTGAAGCTTTCTTT	CASSMRTGDFSEAFF
TRBV6-1	.	.	TRBJ2-3	TGTGCCAGCAGTGAAACAGGGTCAGATACGCAGTATTTT	CASSETGSDTQYF
TRBV5-8	.	TRBD1	TRBJ2-1	TGTGCCAGCAGCCGACGAGGGGACAGATCCTACAATGAGCAGTTCTTC	CASSRRGDRSYNEQFF
TRBV7-9	few	TRBD1	TRBJ1-5	TGTGCCAGCAGCTCCTCGACAGGGAATCAGCCCCAGCATTTT	CASSSSTGNQPQHF
TRBV15	.	TRBD1	TRBJ2-3	TGTGCCACCAGCAGAGAACCCGCCTCAGGACAGGGGGCATATTTT	CATSREPASGQGAYF
TRBV11-2	few	.	TRBJ1-3	TGTGCCAGCAGCCGCGCAAGGACCTCCGAGGGTGGAAACACCATATATTTT	CASSRARTSEGGNTIYF
TRBV3-1/TRBV3-2	.	TRBD2	TRBJ2-3	TGTGCCAGCAGGGGCGGGGGGGCGGAGGATACGCAGTATTTT	CASRGGGAEDTQYF
TRBV2	.	TRBD2	TRBJ2-7	TGTGCCACCTCCTTGGGGACAGCGGGGGGATGCGAGCAGTACTTC	CATSLGTAGGCEQYF
TRBV6-1	.	.	TRBJ2-7	TGTGCCAGCAGTGACGTTGGACTGACCGCCGGGGACGAGCAGTACTTC	CASSDVGLTAGDEQYF
TRBV7-2	once	.	TRBJ2-3	TGTGCCAGCAGCTTAGCGCTAATGGGGAGGACAACGCAGTATTTT	CASSLALMGRTTQYF
TRBV7-2	.	.	TRBJ1-5	TGTGCCAGCAGCCCGACAGTTTATAGCAATCAGCCCCAGCATTTT	CASSPTVYSNQPQHF
TRBV27	.	TRBD1	TRBJ1-2	TGTGCCAGCAGTCCACGGGACAGGGGGCCTAACTATGGCTACACCTTC	CASSPRDRGPNYGYTF
TRBV7-9	.	.	TRBJ1-1	TGTGCCACCTCGGTACTCCCTGAAGCTTTCTTT	CATSVLPEAFF
TRBV10-2	.	.	TRBJ1-2	TGCGCCACCCGTTCCCCCTATGGCTACACCTTC	CATRSPYGYTF
TRBV21-1	.	.	TRBJ2-1	TGTGCCAATCAGACTAGCGGGGGGAGAAATGAGCAGTTCTTC	CANQTSGGRNEQFF
TRBV19	.	.	TRBJ1-4	TGTGCCAGTAGTTTCCTCGACAGTACTAATGAAAAACTGTTTTTT	CASSFLDSTNEKLFF
TRBV3-1/TRBV3-2	.	TRBD1	TRBJ1-5	TGTGCCAGCAGCCAGACAGGGGGTTGGGGCAATCAGCCCCAGCATTTT	CASSQTGGWGNQPQHF
TRBV19	.	TRBD1	TRBJ1-1	TGTGCCAGTAGTATACAGGGGGCTTTAATGGCTGAAGCTTTCTTT	CASSIQGALMAEAFF
TRBV2	.	TRBD2	TRBJ2-3	TGTGCCAGCAGTGCCGCGCAGCGGGGGCCTAGCACAGATACGCAGTATTTT	CASSAAQRGPSTDTQYF
TRBV7-2	once	TRBD1	TRBJ1-2	TGTGCCAGCAGCCCCGTACAGGGGAACTATGGCTACACCTTC	CASSPVQGNYGYTF